These 21 T cell receptor beta chains were all obtained from the same sample, sequenced in a study of cytomegalovirus exposure and HLA in healthy donors. 60 Vbeta and 13 Jbeta primers were used in PCR. The table came from immunoSEQ multiplex PCR; TCRdb's copy has only in-frame clones and leaves some out. The table lists some 270,000 clones, 80% of them singletons, with less than 0.4% in the top ten. The sequencing sample was made of PBMCs. The receptors shown here come from a girl aged 2-10 years in good health and CMV-seronegative.

In its sample, this clone was seen once. The chain combines TRBV7-9 with TRBJ2-6; D possibly corresponds to TRBD1 (6 bases). Looked up from germline, CDR1 is SEHNR and CDR2 is FQNEAQ (reference sequence). The CDR3 sequence is 16 residues long. The V gene lost 8 bases and the J gene lost 0 bases, with 14 bases spanning the gap. The DNA for the CDR3 is TGTGCCAGCGGCGGCAGGGGCCCCTCTGGGGCCAACGTCCTGACTTTC. The encoded protein is CASGGRGPSGANVLTF.

The rearrangement uses TRBV6-5 and TRBJ1-2; D call uncertain. The CDR3 covers 13 residues. Germline CDR1 and CDR2: MNHEY and SVGAGI. Trimming shortened V by 0 bases and J by 8 bases, and 10 bases separated the two germline ends. CDR3 DNA sequence: TGTGCCAGCAGTTACTCGAGCGGGTTCGGCTACACCTTC. Translated: CASSYSSGFGYTF.

This clone has only one observation. The chain joins TRBV7-6 to TRBJ2-3; D may be TRBD2 (5 bases). Trimming took 2 bases from V and 0 from J, leaving 15 bases between them. CDR3 length equals 17 residues. Germline CDR1 is SGHVS and CDR2 is FNYEAQ. The CDR3 spells CASSLYAARVSTDTQYF. The CDR3 nucleotides read TGTGCCAGCAGCTTATACGCGGCGCGGGTCAGCACAGATACGCAGTATTTT.

This clone was found a few times. The J gene is TRBJ2-1, the V gene TRBV5-1, with 8 bases lining up with TRBD2. Losses at the gene ends were 1 base for V and 0 bases for J; bases not matched to a gene: 3. This CDR3 has 16 residues. In germline, CDR1 is SGHRS, CDR2 YFSETQ. The CDR3 DNA follows: TGCGCCAGCAGCTTGATGGCGGGGGGCTCCTACAATGAGCAGTTCTTC. It encodes CASSLMAGGSYNEQFF.

The CDR3, as DNA: TGTGCCAGCAGTTTGACAGGGCGGGACACTGAAGCTTTCTTT. As protein: CASSLTGRDTEAFF. The chain combines TRBV27 with TRBJ1-1; 7 bases are shared with TRBD1. V trimming: 3 bases; J trimming: 3 bases; junction bases outside the gene matches: 4. The CDR3 loop spans 14 amino acids. CDR1 is MNHEY, CDR2 SMNVEV, per germline (reference sequence).

This clone came up a few times. V is TRBV6-1 and J is TRBJ2-7; 7 positions match TRBD2. CDR1 MNHNS and CDR2 SASEGT come from the germline V gene. V shed 8 bases and J 2 bases; nucleotides not matched to a gene: 9. The CDR3 covers 14 residues. The CDR3 DNA is TGTGCCAGCTATGAGCCGGGGGGAACCTACGAGCAGTACTTC. It specifies CASYEPGGTYEQYF.

V is TRBV14 and J is TRBJ2-3, with 7 bases lining up with TRBD2. The CDR3 contains 16 residues. J lost 0 bases, V lost 3 bases, and 6 bases had no gene match. Looked up from germline, CDR1 is SGHDN and CDR2 is FVKESK. Here the CDR3 DNA reads TGTGCCAGCAGCCACGTAGAGCGGGATAGCACAGATACGCAGTATTTT. Translation: CASSHVERDSTDTQYF.

The count of this clone is one. CDR3 loop: CSVVREPGDNEQFF. As DNA, the CDR3 is TGCAGCGTTGTGCGGGAACCTGGGGACAATGAGCAGTTCTTC. The chain joins TRBV29-1 to TRBJ2-1, with D possibly being TRBD2 (6 bases). Germline-derived CDR1 and CDR2 are SQVTM and ANQGSEA. This CDR3 is 14 amino acids long. V was pared by 4 bases and J by 5 bases, with 15 bases between.

V usage is TRBV5-8 and J usage is TRBJ2-7; 7 bases agree with TRBD1. V was clipped by 1 base and J by 0 bases; unmatched bases: 4. Germline values: CDR1 SGHTS, CDR2 YDEGEE. The CDR3 spans 15 residues. DNA of the CDR3: TGTGCCAGCAGCTTGAGGGACAGTTTCTCCTACGAGCAGTACTTC. It is translated as CASSLRDSFSYEQYF.

This clone has a handful of counts. The genes are TRBV15 and TRBJ1-1; no definite D call. Per germline, CDR1 LNHNV and CDR2 YYDKDF (reference sequence). V was shortened by 3 bases and J by 6 bases, with 11 bases between the two germline ends. The CDR3 is 13 amino acids. The CDR3 sequence: CATSRGMRAEAFF. The CDR3, as DNA: TGTGCCACCAGCAGGGGGATGAGGGCTGAAGCTTTCTTT.

J is TRBJ1-1 and V is TRBV6-5; D gene unclear. The germline V and J ends were trimmed by 1 base and 3 bases, with 9 bases remaining between them. CDR3 length: 14 amino acids. Germline values: CDR1 MNHEY, CDR2 SVGAGI. In DNA form, the CDR3 reads TGTGCCAGCAGTTACTTCGATGGCCACACTGAAGCTTTCTTT. This codes for CASSYFDGHTEAFF.

This chain joins TRBV6-1 and TRBJ2-5; D is unclear. V was cut by 2 bases and J by 4 bases, with 8 bases left in between. Germline values: CDR1 MNHNS, CDR2 SASEGT. This CDR3 has 13 amino acids. CDR3 nucleotides: TGTGCCAGCAGTGAATTCGTGAGAGAGACCCAGTACTTC. Its protein product is CASSEFVRETQYF.

This chain uses TRBV6-5 with TRBJ2-2; tentatively, D is TRBD2 (6 bases). V lost 0 bases, J lost 0 bases, and 8 bases lay in between. There are 16 residues in the CDR3. Germline-derived CDR1 and CDR2 are MNHEY and SVGAGI. CDR3 sequence reads: CASSYSGGANTGELFF. The CDR3 nucleotides are TGTGCCAGCAGTTACTCCGGCGGGGCGAACACCGGGGAGCTGTTTTTT.

The J gene is TRBJ1-6, the V gene TRBV27, with D uncertain. V was cut by 5 bases and J by 8 bases, with 16 bases left in between. From germline, CDR1 is MNHEY and CDR2 SMNVEV (reference sequence). CDR3 size: 15 residues. CDR3 in DNA: TGTGCCAGCAGTCCCGGGTTCGACGGTTATTCACCCCTCCACTTT. This translates into CASSPGFDGYSPLHF.

The J gene is TRBJ2-3, the V gene TRBV30; 7 nucleotides agree with TRBD2. Germline loops: CDR1 GTSNPN, CDR2 SVGIG (reference sequence). The CDR3 loop spans 15 amino acids. V dropped 8 bases and J dropped 1; count of bases not matched to a gene: 12. The CDR3 region has the DNA TGTGCCGCAGACAGTAGCGGGCTAGGCACAGATACGCAGTATTTT. Translating gives CAADSSGLGTDTQYF.

This chain uses TRBV11-1 with TRBJ2-1; TRBD2 matches at 9 bases. Germline trimming cut 5 bases from V and 10 bases from J; bases unmatched to any gene: 15. The CDR3 covers 16 residues. CDR1 and CDR2 from the germline V gene are SGHAT and FQDESV (reference sequence). This CDR3 reads CASSLMLGGRALEQFF. The CDR3 region has the DNA TGTGCCAGCAGCCTCATGTTGGGCGGGAGGGCCCTCGAGCAGTTCTTC.

The genes are TRBV27 and TRBJ1-2, with D tentatively TRBD1 (6 bases). The V gene's germline CDR1 is MNHEY and CDR2 SMNVEV (reference sequence). V was trimmed by 3 bases and J by 1 base, leaving 12 bases between them. The CDR3 has 15 amino acids. The CDR3 loop reads CASSLGAGINYGYTF. The DNA of the CDR3 is TGTGCCAGCAGTTTGGGGGCAGGGATTAACTATGGCTACACCTTC.

The CDR3 protein is CASSLVRGSSVYEQYF. DNA for the CDR3: TGTGCCAGCAGCTTAGTTAGAGGGAGTTCAGTCTACGAGCAGTACTTC. The gene calls are TRBV11-2 and TRBJ2-7; tentative D call: TRBD2 (5 bases). The germline V gene has CDR1 SGHAT and CDR2 FQNNGV. CDR3 length: 16 residues. V dropped 1 base and J dropped 3 bases, with 16 bases sitting between them. Full variable domain (remainder filled in from reference TRBV11-2 and TRBJ2-7): EAGVAQSPRYKIIEKRQSVAFWCNPISGHATLYWYQQILGQGPKLLIQFQNNGVVDDSQLPKDRFSAERLKGVDSTLKIQPAKLEDSAVYLCASSLVRGSSVYEQYFGPGTRLTVT.

This clone was recorded once. The V and J genes are TRBV10-3 and TRBJ2-3; 10 nucleotides match TRBD2. Losses at the gene ends were 1 base for V and 4 bases for J; bases not matched to a gene: 5. The germline CDR1 and CDR2 sequences are ENHRY and SYGVKD. The CDR3 extends over 16 amino acids. CDR3 loop: CAISEYQGLASDTQYF. The CDR3 DNA sequence: TGTGCCATCAGTGAGTACCAGGGACTAGCGTCAGATACGCAGTATTTT.

This CDR3 is CASSLIRGLGEQYF. Here the CDR3 DNA reads TGTGCCAGCAGTTTAATTCGGGGTTTGGGGGAGCAGTACTTC. J is TRBJ2-7 and V is TRBV27, with a weak D call TRBD2 (5 bases). The CDR3 length is 14 residues. V lost 2 bases and J 7 bases, leaving 15 bases between the germline ends. Germline V gene lookup returns CDR1 MNHEY and CDR2 SMNVEV (reference sequence).

This clone appeared a single time. The chain couples TRBV18 to TRBJ1-3; D may be TRBD1 (6 bases). The germline V gene encodes CDR1 KGHSH and CDR2 LQKENI. V was shortened by 3 bases and J by 0 bases, with 9 bases between the two germline ends. The CDR3 contains 15 residues. The CDR3 DNA reads TGTGCCAGCTCACCGCAGACAGGCTCTGGAAACACCATATATTTT. Translated: CASSPQTGSGNTIYF.